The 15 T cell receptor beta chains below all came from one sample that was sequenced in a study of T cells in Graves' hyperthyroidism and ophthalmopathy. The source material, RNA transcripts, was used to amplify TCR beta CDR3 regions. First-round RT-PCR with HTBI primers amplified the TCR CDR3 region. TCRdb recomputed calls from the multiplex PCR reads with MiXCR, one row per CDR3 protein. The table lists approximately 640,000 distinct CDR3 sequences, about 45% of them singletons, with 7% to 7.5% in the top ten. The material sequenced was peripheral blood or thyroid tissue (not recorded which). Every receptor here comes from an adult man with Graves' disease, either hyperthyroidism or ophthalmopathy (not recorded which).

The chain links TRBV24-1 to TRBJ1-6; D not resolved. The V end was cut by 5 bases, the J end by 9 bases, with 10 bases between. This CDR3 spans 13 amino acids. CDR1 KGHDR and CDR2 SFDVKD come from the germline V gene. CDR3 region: CATSARRGSPLHF. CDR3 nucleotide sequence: TGTGCCACCAGTGCGAGAAGAGGTTCACCCCTCCACTTT.

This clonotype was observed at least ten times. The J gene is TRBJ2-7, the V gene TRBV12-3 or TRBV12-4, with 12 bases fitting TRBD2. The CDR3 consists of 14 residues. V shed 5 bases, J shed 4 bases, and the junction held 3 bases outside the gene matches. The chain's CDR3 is CASSLTSGGYEQYF. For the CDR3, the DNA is TGTGCCAGCAGTCTGACTAGCGGGGGATACGAGCAGTACTTC.

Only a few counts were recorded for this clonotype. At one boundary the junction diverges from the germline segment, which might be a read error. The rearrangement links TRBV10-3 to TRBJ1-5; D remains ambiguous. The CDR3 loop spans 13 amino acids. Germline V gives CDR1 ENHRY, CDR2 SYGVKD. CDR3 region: CASSEGSGWPQHF. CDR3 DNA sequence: TGTGCCAGCAGTGAAGGGTCAGGTTGGCCCCAGCATTTT.

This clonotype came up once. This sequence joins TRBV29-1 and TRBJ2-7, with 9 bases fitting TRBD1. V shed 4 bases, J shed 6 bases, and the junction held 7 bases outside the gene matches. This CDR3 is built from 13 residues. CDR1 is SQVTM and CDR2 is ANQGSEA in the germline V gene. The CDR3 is CSVGEQGAGEQYF. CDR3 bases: TGCAGCGTTGGGGAACAGGGGGCGGGCGAGCAGTACTTC.

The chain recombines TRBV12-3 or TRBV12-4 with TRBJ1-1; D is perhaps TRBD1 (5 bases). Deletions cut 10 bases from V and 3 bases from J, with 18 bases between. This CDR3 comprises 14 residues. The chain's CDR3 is CATTRGRGDTEAFF. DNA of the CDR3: TGTGCCACCACGAGGGGTAGAGGTGACACTGAAGCTTTCTTT.

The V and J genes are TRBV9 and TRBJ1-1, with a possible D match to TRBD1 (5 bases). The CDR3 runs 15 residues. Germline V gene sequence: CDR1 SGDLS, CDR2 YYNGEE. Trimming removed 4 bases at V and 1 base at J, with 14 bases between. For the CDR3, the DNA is TGTGCCAGCAGCCCGGGGACTTTAGGGAACACTGAAGCTTTCTTT. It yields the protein CASSPGTLGNTEAFF. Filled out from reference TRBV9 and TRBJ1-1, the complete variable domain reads DSGVTQTPKHLITATGQRVTLRCSPRSGDLSVYWYQQSLDQGLQFLIQYYNGEERAKGNILERFSAQQFPDLHSELNLSSLELGDSALYFCASSPGTLGNTEAFFGQGTRLTVV.

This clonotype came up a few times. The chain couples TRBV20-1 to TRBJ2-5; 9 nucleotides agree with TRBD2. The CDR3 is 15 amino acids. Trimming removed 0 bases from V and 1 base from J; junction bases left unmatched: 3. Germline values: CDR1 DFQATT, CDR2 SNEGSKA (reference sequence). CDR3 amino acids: CSARDPAGGQETQYF. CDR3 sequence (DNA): TGCAGTGCTAGAGACCCAGCGGGGGGCCAAGAGACCCAGTACTTC.

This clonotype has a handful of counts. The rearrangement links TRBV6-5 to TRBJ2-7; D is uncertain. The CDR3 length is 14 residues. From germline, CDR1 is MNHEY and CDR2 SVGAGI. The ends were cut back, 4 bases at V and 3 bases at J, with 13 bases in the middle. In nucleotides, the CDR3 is TGTGCCAGCAGTTCCAAGGGTCATCTCTACGAGCAGTACTTC. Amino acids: CASSSKGHLYEQYF.

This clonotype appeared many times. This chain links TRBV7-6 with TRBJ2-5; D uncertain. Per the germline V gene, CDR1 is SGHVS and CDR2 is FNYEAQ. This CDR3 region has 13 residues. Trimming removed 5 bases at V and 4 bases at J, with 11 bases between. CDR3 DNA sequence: TGTGCCAGCAGCCCCGCAGGACGAGAGACCCAGTACTTC. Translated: CASSPAGRETQYF.

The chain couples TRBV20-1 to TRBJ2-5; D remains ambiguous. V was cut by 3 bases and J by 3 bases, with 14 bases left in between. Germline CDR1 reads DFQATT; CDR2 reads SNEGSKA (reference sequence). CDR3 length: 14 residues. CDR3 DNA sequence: TGCAGTGCTAGTAGGGCAGGATGGGAAGAGACCCAGTACTTC. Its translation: CSASRAGWEETQYF.

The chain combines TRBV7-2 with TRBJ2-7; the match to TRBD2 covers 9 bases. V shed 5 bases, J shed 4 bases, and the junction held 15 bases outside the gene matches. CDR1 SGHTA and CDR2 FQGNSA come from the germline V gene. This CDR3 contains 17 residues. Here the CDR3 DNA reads TGTGCCAGCAGCCAAGATCATTTAGCGGGAGCAGTATACGAGCAGTACTTC. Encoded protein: CASSQDHLAGAVYEQYF.

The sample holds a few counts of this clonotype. The CDR3 sequence is CASSQVGRGTEKLFF. The CDR3 bases are TGTGCCAGCAGCCAAGTCGGCAGGGGGACTGAAAAACTGTTTTTT. V and J are TRBV14 and TRBJ1-4, with 7 bases identical to TRBD1. CDR3 length: 15 residues. Germline-derived CDR1 and CDR2 are SGHDN and FVKESK. The V and J ends lost 1 base and 7 bases, in that order; junction bases with no gene match: 6. The full variable domain, completed using reference TRBV14 and TRBJ1-4, is EAGVTQFPSHSVIEKGQTVTLRCDPISGHDNLYWYRRVMGKEIKFLLHFVKESKQDESGMPNNRFLAERTGGTYSTLKVQPAELEDSGVYFCASSQVGRGTEKLFFGSGTQLSVL.

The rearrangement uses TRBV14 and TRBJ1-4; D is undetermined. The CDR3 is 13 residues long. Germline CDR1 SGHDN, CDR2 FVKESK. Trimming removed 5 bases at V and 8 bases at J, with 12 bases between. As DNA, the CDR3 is TGTGCCAGCAGCTTCACCACAGAAGAAAAACTGTTTTTT. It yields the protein CASSFTTEEKLFF.

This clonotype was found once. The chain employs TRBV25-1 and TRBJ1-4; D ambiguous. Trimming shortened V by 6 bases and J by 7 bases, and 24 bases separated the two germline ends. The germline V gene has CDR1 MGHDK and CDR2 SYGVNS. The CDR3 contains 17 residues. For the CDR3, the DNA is TGTGCCAGCAGCCGGTCTGGTATGGGCGGCTTGGGTGAAAAACTGTTTTTT. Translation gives CASSRSGMGGLGEKLFF.

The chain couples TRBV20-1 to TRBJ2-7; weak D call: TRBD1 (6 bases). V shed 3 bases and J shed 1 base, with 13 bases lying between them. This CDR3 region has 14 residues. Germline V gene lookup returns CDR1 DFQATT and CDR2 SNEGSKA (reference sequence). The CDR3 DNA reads TGCAGTGCTAGTTTGGACAGTCTTTCCTACGAGCAGTACTTC. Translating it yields CSASLDSLSYEQYF.